This T cell receptor beta chain was identified in a study of human T cells and chemical hapten exposure. As for the study in general: Patch testing placed 0.01% DPC on the upper back, with readings at 6 days. Study-wide results and limits: TCRs at high frequency, those above 1 in 1000, did not change with DPC sensitization.

CDR1 MNHEY and CDR2 SMNVEV come from the germline V gene (reference sequence). This CDR3 contains 15 residues. Trimming shortened V by 3 bases and J by 4 bases, and 15 bases separated the two germline ends. Regarding this clonotype: Its cognate antigen is unknown.

Individual cDNA molecules each carried unique molecular identifiers attached by the library. From the RACE reads, TCRdb called clonotypes with MiXCR, one entry per CDR3 protein. The data contain tens of thousands of distinct CDR3 sequences, roughly 10% of them singletons. Indicated time point: pre-sensitization, week 0. Treatment in this sample: therapeutic diphenylcyclopropenone sensitization with weekly scalp DPC. The chain joins TRBV27 to TRBJ1-2; the D gene is possibly TRBD1 (5 bases). Sequenced material: whole blood, taken in connection with sensitization to the hapten diphenylcyclopropenone (DPC). The sequence was collected from a young man with alopecia areata. Some clones in this sample may be carry-over from other donors' samples. This CDR3 reads CASSFDGGVLYGYTF. In DNA form, the CDR3 reads TGTGCCAGCAGTTTTGATGGGGGGGTCCTCTATGGCTACACCTTC.